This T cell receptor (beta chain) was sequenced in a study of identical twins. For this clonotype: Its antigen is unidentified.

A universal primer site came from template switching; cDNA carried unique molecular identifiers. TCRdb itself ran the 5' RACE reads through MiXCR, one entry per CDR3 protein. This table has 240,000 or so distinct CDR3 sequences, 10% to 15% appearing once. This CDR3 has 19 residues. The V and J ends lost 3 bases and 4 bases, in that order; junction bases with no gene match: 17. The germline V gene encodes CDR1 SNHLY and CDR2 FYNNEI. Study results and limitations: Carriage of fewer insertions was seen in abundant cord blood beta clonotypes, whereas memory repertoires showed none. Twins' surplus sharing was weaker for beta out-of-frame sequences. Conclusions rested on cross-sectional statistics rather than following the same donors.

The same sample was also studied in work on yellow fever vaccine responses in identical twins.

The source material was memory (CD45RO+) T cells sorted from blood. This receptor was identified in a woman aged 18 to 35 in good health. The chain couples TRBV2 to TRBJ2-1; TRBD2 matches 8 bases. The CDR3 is CASSDGGRGSGAIYNEQFF. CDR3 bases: TGTGCCAGCAGTGATGGGGGGCGCGGTAGCGGGGCGATTTACAATGAGCAGTTCTTC.